This TCR beta chain emerged from a study of regulatory and conventional T cells in breast cancer. MiXCR was run by TCRdb on the PCR reads, yielding one entry per CDR3 protein. This table has over a thousand distinct CDR3 sequences, approximately 80% appearing once. The length of the CDR3 is 16 residues. Trimming cost V 5 bases and J 4 bases, with 15 bases left between them. Per germline, CDR1 MNHEY and CDR2 SMNVEV (reference sequence). Source material: regulatory T cells from blood. The TCR was taken from a male donor in good health. The chain recombines TRBV27 with TRBJ1-6, with D possibly matching TRBD1 (6 bases). The CDR3 protein is CASSAQGPQYNSPLHF. Written as DNA, the CDR3 is TGTGCCAGCAGTGCCCAGGGGCCCCAATATAATTCACCCCTCCACTTT.